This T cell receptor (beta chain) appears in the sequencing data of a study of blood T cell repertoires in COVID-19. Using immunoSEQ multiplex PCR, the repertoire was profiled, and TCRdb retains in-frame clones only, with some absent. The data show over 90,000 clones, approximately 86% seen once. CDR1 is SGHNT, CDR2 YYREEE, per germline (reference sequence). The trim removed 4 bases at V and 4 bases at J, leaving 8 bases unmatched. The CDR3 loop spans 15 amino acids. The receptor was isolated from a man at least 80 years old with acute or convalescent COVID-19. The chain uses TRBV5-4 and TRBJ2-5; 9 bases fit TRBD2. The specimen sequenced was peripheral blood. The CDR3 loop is CASSRGEAGGETQYF. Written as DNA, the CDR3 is TGTGCCAGCAGCCGCGGTGAAGCGGGAGGAGAGACCCAGTACTTC.